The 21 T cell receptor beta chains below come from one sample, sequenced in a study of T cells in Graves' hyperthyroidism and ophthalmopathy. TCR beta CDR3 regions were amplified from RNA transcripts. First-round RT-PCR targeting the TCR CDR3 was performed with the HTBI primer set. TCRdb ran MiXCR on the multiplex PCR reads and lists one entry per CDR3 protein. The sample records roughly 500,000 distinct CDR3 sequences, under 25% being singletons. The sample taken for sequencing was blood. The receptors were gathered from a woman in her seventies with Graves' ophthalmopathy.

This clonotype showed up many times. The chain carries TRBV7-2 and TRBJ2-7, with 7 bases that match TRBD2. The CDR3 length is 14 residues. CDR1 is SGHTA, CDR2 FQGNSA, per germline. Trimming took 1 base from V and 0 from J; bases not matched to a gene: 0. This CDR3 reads CASSLGTSSYEQYF. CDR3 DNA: TGTGCCAGCAGCTTAGGGACTAGCTCCTACGAGCAGTACTTC. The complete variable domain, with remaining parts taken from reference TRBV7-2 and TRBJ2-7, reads GAGVSQSPSNKVTEKGKDVELRCDPISGHTALYWYRQSLGQGLEFLIYFQGNSAPDKSGLPSDRFSAERTGGSVSTLTIQRTQQEDSAVYLCASSLGTSSYEQYFGPGTRLTVT.

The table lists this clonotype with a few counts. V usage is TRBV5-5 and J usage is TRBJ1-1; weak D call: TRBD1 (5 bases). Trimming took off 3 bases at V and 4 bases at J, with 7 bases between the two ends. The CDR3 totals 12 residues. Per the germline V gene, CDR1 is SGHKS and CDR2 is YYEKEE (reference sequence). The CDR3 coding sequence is TGTGCCAGCAGCTCCAGGGTCACTGAAGCTTTCTTT. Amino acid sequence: CASSSRVTEAFF.

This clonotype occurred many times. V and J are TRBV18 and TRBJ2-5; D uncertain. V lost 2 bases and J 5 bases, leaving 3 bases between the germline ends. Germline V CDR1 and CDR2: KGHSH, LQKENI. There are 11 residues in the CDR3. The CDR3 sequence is CASSPMETQYF. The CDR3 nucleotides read TGTGCCAGCTCACCAATGGAGACCCAGTACTTC.

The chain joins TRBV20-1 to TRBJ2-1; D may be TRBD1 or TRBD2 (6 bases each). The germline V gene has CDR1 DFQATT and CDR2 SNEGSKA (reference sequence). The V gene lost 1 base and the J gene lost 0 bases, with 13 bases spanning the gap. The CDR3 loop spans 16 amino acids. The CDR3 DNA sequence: TGCAGTGCTAGAGTTGGCGGGACAAGCTCCTACAATGAGCAGTTCTTC. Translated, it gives CSARVGGTSSYNEQFF.

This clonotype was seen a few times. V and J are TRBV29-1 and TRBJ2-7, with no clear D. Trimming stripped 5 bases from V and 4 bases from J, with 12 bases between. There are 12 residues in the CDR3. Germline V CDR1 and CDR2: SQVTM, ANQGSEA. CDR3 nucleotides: TGCAGCGTTTCGAAGACCGCGTACGAGCAGTACTTC. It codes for CSVSKTAYEQYF.

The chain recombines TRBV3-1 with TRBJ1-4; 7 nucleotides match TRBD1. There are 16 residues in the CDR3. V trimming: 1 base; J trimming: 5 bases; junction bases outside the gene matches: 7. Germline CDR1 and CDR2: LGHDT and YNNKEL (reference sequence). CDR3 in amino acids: CASSQAVGQFNEKLFF. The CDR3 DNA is TGTGCCAGCAGCCAAGCCGTGGGACAGTTCAATGAAAAACTGTTTTTT.

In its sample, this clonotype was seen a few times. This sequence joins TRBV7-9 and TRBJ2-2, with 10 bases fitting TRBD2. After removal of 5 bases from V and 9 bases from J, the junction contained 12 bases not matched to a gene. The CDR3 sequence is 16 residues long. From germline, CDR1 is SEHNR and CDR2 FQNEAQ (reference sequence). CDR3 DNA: TGTGCCAGCAGCCGCCCTAGCGGGAGAATCACTAGGGAGCTGTTTTTT. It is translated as CASSRPSGRITRELFF.

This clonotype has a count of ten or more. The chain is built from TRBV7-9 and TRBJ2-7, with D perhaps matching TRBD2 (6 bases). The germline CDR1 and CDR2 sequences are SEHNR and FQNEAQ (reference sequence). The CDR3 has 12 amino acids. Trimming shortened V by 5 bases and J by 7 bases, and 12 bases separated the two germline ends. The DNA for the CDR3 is TGTGCCAGCAGCCGGGTGGAGGGAGAGCAGTACTTC. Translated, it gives CASSRVEGEQYF.

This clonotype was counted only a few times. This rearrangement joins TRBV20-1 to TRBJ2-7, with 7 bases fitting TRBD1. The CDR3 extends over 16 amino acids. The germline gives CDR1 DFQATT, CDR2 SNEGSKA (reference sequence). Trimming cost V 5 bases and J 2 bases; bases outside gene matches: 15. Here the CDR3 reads CSAGGRQGKVAYEQYF. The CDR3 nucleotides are TGCAGTGCTGGTGGAAGACAGGGAAAGGTAGCCTACGAGCAGTACTTC.

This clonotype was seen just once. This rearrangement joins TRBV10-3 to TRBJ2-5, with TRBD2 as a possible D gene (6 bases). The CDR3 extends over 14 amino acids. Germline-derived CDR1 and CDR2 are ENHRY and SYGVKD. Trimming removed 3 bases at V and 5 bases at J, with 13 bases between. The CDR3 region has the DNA TGTGCCATCAGTGATATTCCTGGGGGGGAGACCCAGTACTTC. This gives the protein CAISDIPGGETQYF.

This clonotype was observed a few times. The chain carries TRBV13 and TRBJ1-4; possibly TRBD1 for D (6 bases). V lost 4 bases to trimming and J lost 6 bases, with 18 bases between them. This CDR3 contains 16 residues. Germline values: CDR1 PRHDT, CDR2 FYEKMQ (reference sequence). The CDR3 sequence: CASSWRDKGRDEKLFF. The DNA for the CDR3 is TGTGCCAGCAGCTGGCGGGACAAGGGGAGAGATGAAAAACTGTTTTTT.

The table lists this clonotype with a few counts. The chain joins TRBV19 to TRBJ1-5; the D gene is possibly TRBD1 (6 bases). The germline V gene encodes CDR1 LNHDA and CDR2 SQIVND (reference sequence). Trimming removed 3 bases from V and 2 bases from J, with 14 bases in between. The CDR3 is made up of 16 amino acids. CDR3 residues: CASSIYREGGNQPQHF. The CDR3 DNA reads TGTGCCAGTAGTATTTACAGGGAGGGGGGCAATCAGCCCCAGCATTTT.

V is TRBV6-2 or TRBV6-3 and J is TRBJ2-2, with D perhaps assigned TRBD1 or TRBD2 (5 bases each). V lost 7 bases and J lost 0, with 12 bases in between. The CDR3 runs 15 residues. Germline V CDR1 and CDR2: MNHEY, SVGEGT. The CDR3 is CASNPGTANTGELFF. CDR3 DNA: TGTGCCAGCAACCCCGGGACGGCGAACACCGGGGAGCTGTTTTTT.

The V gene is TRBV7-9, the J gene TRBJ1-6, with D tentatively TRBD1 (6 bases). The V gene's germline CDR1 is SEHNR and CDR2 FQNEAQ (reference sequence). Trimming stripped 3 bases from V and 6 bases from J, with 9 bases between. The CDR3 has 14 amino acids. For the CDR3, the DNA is TGTGCCAGCAGCTTGGACAGCCTTAATTCACCCCTCCACTTT. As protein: CASSLDSLNSPLHF.

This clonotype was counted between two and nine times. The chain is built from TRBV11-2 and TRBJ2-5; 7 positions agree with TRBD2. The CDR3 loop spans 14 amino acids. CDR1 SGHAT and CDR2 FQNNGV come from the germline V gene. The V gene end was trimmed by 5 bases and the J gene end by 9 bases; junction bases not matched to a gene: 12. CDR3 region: CASSPARTSLSQYF. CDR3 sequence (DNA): TGTGCCAGCAGCCCCGCCCGGACTAGTCTGTCCCAGTACTTC.

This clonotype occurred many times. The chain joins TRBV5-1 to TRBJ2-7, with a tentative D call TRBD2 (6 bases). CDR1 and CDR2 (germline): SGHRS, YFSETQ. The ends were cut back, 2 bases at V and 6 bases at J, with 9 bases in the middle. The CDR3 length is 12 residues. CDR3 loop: CASSFAGFEQYF. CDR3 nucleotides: TGCGCCAGCAGCTTCGCGGGGTTCGAGCAGTACTTC.

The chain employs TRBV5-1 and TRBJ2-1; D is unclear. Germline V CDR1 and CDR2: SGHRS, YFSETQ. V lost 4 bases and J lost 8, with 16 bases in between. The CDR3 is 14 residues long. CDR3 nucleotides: TGCGCCAGCAGCCCGTCCCGGGCGAAGGATGAGCAGTTCTTC. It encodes CASSPSRAKDEQFF.

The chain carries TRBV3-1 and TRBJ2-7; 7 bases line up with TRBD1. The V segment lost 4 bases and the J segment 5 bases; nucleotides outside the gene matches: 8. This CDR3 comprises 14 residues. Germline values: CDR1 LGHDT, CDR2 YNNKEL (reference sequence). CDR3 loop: CASSRAGGTHEQYF. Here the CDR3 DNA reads TGTGCCAGCAGCCGCGCAGGGGGTACTCACGAGCAGTACTTC.

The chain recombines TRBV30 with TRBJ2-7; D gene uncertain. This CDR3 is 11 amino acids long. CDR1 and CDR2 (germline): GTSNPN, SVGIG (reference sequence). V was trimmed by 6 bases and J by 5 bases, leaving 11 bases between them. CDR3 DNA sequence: TGTGCCTGTTCTCTGGGGAACGAGCAGTACTTC. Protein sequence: CACSLGNEQYF.

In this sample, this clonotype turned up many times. CDR3 amino acids: CASSAGVYGYTF. CDR3 coding DNA: TGTGCCAGCAGTGCGGGGGTTTATGGCTACACCTTC. The chain has TRBV2 and TRBJ1-2; D possibly corresponds to TRBD1 (5 bases). Germline CDR1 SNHLY, CDR2 FYNNEI. This CDR3 is built from 12 residues. V gave up 4 bases and J gave up 5 bases, with 8 bases separating them.

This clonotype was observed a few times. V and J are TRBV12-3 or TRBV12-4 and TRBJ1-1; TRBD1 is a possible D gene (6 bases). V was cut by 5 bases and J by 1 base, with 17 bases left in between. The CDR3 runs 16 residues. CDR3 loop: CASSPRSGHKNTEAFF. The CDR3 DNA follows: TGTGCCAGCAGTCCCAGGTCGGGACACAAGAACACTGAAGCTTTCTTT.